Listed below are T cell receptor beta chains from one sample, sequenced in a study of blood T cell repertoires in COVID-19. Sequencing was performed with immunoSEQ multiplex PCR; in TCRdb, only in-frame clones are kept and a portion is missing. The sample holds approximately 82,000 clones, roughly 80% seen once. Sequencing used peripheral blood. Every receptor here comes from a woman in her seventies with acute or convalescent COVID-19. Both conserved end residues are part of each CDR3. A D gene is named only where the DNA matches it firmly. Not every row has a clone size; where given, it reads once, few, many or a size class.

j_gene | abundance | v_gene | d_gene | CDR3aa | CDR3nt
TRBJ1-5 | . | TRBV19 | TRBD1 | CASSYTGTGVNSGHGPQHF | TGTGCCAGTAGCTACACTGGGACAGGTGTAAATAGTGGTCATGGGCCCCAGCATTTT
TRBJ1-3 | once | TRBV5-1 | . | CASSLITGSGNTIYF | TGCGCCAGCAGCTTAATAACAGGTTCTGGAAACACCATATATTTT
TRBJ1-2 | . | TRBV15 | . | CATSMRTITSYGYTF | TGTGCCACCAGCATGCGGACAATCACCAGCTATGGCTACACCTTC
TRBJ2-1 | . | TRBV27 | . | CASSLRGNYYEQFF | TGTGCCAGCAGTTTAAGAGGGAACTACTATGAGCAGTTCTTC
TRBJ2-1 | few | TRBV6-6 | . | CASTYYKNEQFF | TGTGCCAGCACTTACTACAAAAATGAGCAGTTCTTC
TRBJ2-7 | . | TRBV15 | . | CATSNPPHLREQYF | TGTGCCACCAGCAACCCCCCACATTTGAGGGAGCAGTACTTC
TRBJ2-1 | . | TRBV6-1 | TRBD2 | CASSVPGLAGVGEQFF | TGTGCCAGCAGTGTACCGGGACTAGCGGGAGTAGGTGAGCAGTTCTTC
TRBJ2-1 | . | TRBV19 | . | CASTLGLAGNEQFF | TGTGCCAGTACCTTAGGTCTTGCGGGGAATGAGCAGTTCTTC
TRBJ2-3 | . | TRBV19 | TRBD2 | CASSKLAGRGPDTQYF | TGTGCCAGTAGTAAACTAGCGGGAAGGGGACCAGATACGCAGTATTTT
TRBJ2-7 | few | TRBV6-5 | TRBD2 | CASSKSGLAGPSYF | TGTGCCAGCAGTAAATCGGGACTAGCGGGACCTTCGTACTTC
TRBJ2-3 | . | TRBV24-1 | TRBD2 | CATSAKRETTDTQYF | TGTGCCACCAGTGCTAAGCGGGAGACCACAGATACGCAGTATTTT
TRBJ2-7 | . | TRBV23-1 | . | CASSPGRSYEQYF | TGCGCCAGCAGTCCAGGCCGCTCCTACGAGCAGTACTTC
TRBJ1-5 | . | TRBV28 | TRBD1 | CASKFRDRVRQPQHF | TGTGCCAGTAAGTTTCGAGACAGGGTACGACAGCCCCAGCATTTT
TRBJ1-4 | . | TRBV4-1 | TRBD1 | CASSQDQGVEKLFF | TGCGCCAGCAGCCAAGATCAGGGGGTTGAAAAACTGTTTTTT
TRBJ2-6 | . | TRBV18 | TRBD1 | CASSRGQADSGANVLTF | TGTGCCAGCTCACGGGGACAGGCAGACTCTGGGGCCAACGTCCTGACTTTC
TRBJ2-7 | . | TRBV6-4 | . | CASNKTRQGTKYEQYF | TGTGCCAGCAATAAAACTCGGCAGGGGACAAAGTACGAGCAGTACTTC
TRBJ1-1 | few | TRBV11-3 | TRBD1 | CASGGQGMTEAFF | TGTGCCAGCGGAGGACAGGGGATGACTGAAGCTTTCTTT
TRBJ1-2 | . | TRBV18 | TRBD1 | CASSPGQGGYGYTF | TGTGCCAGCTCACCAGGACAGGGCGGCTATGGCTACACCTTC
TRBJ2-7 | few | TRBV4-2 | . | CASSQDWALSSYEQYF | TGTGCCAGCAGCCAAGATTGGGCTCTAAGCTCCTACGAGCAGTACTTC
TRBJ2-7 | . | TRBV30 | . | CAWADSPAQDEQYF | TGTGCCTGGGCAGATTCTCCGGCGCAGGACGAGCAGTACTTC
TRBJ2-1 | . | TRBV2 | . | CASSELGGHEQFF | TGTGCCAGCAGTGAGCTCGGGGGGCATGAGCAGTTCTTC